This TCR beta chain emerged from a study of shared clonotypes between healthy human individuals. General study results and limits: Measured sharing among donors was expected to vary with sequencing depth.

Donors were healthy HIV-negative adults without recent acute infections or vaccinations. In the study's own analysis: Filtering of immunoSEQ junctional sequences could not match full-length read filtering. The repertoire was sequenced with immunoSEQ multiplex PCR; TCRdb's copy has only in-frame clones and lacks some. Clonal size and the V and J genes are those of that table, whereas D and trimming came from the DNA. The repertoire holds under 2,500,000 clones, with approximately 95% as singletons. Germline V gene lookup returns CDR1 GTSNPN and CDR2 SVGIG (reference sequence). This CDR3 spans 15 amino acids. Trimming removed 0 bases from V and 0 bases from J, with 11 bases in between. With respect to this clone: Its antigen is still unknown.

The TCR was taken from a man in his late teens or twenties in good health. Input material: naive CD4+ T cells sorted from blood. Specified subset: CD45RA+ positively selected. The V and J genes are TRBV30 and TRBJ1-1; unclear D gene. The CDR3 coding sequence is TGTGCCTGGAGTGTACCAGACCGAATGAACACTGAAGCTTTCTTT. Residues: CAWSVPDRMNTEAFF. Full variable domain (missing parts from reference TRBV30 and TRBJ1-1): SQTIHQWPATLVQPVGSPLSLECTVEGTSNPNLYWYRQAAGRGLQLLFYSVGIGQISSEVPQNLSASRPQDRQFILSSKKLLLSDSGFYLCAWSVPDRMNTEAFFGQGTRLTVV.